These T cell receptor beta chains were read from a single sample in a study of CXCR3-negative and CXCR3-positive naive CD8 T cells. TCRdb reprocessed the 5' RACE reads, with one entry per CDR3 protein and no DNA. The clone table shows under 150,000 distinct CDR3 sequences, with the ten largest holding 0.5% to 0.7%. What was sequenced was naive CXCR3+ CD8+ T cells from blood. The receptors were gathered from a human donor in good health. Some clones in this sample may be carry-over from other donors' samples. Both conserved end residues are part of each CDR3.

cdr3_length	v_call	j_call	cdr3_aa
14	TRBV7-9	TRBJ2-7	CASSSRDSVNEQYF
15	TRBV7-9	TRBJ2-7	CASSTNRVQAREQYF
16	TRBV7-2	TRBJ2-3	CASSPTRTSGGDTQYF
13	TRBV28	TRBJ2-2	CASRGERIGELFF
14	TRBV29-1	TRBJ2-2	CSVEEGHPTGELFF
12	TRBV15	TRBJ2-7	CATSRVDSEQYF
13	TRBV12-3/TRBV12-4	TRBJ2-5	CASSLVGWETQYF
17	TRBV12-3/TRBV12-4	TRBJ2-2	CASTQGPSGIVAGELFF
18	TRBV7-8	TRBJ1-2	CASSSSELYGTGVSGYTF
12	TRBV5-6	TRBJ2-1	CASSYTSDEQFF
11	TRBV10-3	TRBJ2-1	CAISESQEQFF
14	TRBV19	TRBJ1-1	CASSTPSMNTEAFF
14	TRBV5-1	TRBJ2-7	CASSLGGPIHEQYF
13	TRBV5-1	TRBJ2-7	CASSPPDSFEQYF
11	TRBV29-1	TRBJ2-4	CSVVTKNIQYF
13	TRBV6-5	TRBJ2-7	CASSYKGSYEQYF
14	TRBV3-1	TRBJ1-2	CASSQPPGLGGYTF
15	TRBV29-1	TRBJ2-3	CSVPKSGTQTDTQYF
15	TRBV29-1	TRBJ2-3	CSVEPTGVHTDTQYF
13	TRBV7-9	TRBJ2-7	CASSLTGGHEQYF
15	TRBV11-2	TRBJ2-1	CASSLGAGVYNEQFF
13	TRBV29-1	TRBJ2-7	CSVVGDRTYEQYF
13	TRBV19	TRBJ2-1	CASSIEVYNEQFF
15	TRBV6-2/TRBV6-3	TRBJ2-7	CASSYSGQGAYEQYF
16	TRBV12-3/TRBV12-4	TRBJ2-1	CASSFLLAGVGDEQFF
17	TRBV6-2/TRBV6-3	TRBJ2-4	CASSYSSEGLSKNIQYF
15	TRBV7-6	TRBJ2-1	CASSLDPGQYNEQFF
14	TRBV7-9	TRBJ1-2	CASSLVQGDYGYTF
14	TRBV5-5	TRBJ2-7	CASSLSGQPTGQYF
13	TRBV5-1	TRBJ2-7	CASSFQETYEQYF
15	TRBV20-1	TRBJ2-1	CSPKSDYRPLNEQFF
15	TRBV6-5	TRBJ2-1	CASSYSESSYNEQFF
18	TRBV5-1	TRBJ2-5	CASSFWTSGGSYPETQYF
16	TRBV18	TRBJ2-7	CASSPPRGTPSYEQYF
16	TRBV9	TRBJ2-5	CASSGVDGGLQETQYF
18	TRBV28	TRBJ2-1	CASSLLPEGASSYNEQFF
14	TRBV12-3/TRBV12-4	TRBJ2-1	CASKGAQTYNEQFF
21	TRBV23-1	TRBJ2-3	CASSQAQTGTDEGEGTDTQYF
14	TRBV5-6	TRBJ2-5	CASSTGLTKETQYF
16	TRBV28	TRBJ2-7	CASSHHIRDRRNEQYF
12	TRBV25-1	TRBJ2-2	CASARGPGELFF
15	TRBV28	TRBJ1-4	CASSPPVIGGGLLFF
15	TRBV4-2	TRBJ2-7	CASSQDPWEGNEQYF
16	TRBV7-9	TRBJ1-2	CASSLVSLLPNYGYTF
13	TRBV7-9	TRBJ2-7	CASSRQVLGEQYF
14	TRBV5-1	TRBJ1-3	CASSLGQNRNTIYF
15	TRBV7-2	TRBJ1-1	CASSLGGTENTEAFF
16	TRBV5-1	TRBJ2-2	CASTEEVAGVTGELFF
17	TRBV12-3/TRBV12-4	TRBJ2-3	CASSLRGTVYRTDTQYF
20	TRBV11-2	TRBJ2-7	CASSLVPAYQGPSGSYEQYF
18	TRBV10-1	TRBJ2-2	CASSDRFRGPSNTGELFF
16	TRBV7-9	TRBJ2-6	CASSSNSGTGANVLTF
13	TRBV6-5	TRBJ1-2	CATHSPPNYGYTF
14	TRBV10-3	TRBJ2-5	CAISESDRQETQYF
14	TRBV29-1	TRBJ1-5	CSVSQGDPNQPQHF